A single sample gave rise to the 4 T cell receptor beta chains below, sequenced in a study of blood T cell repertoires in COVID-19. Profiled with immunoSEQ multiplex PCR; TCRdb holds only in-frame clones, not every one. The table records about 200,000 clones, approximately 85% of them present only once. Sequences were obtained from peripheral blood. These receptors all stem from a human donor with active or convalescent COVID-19. The donor label of this sample is uncertain.

The rearrangement joins TRBV18 to TRBJ2-4; TRBD1 is a possible D gene (6 bases). V lost 2 bases and J 0 bases, leaving 14 bases between the germline ends. Germline loops: CDR1 KGHSH, CDR2 LQKENI. This CDR3 contains 17 residues. CDR3 residues: CASSPRTATLAKNIQYF. CDR3 sequence (DNA): TGTGCCAGCTCACCAAGGACAGCTACCCTAGCCAAAAACATTCAGTACTTC.

The chain joins TRBV9 to TRBJ2-5; D possibly corresponds to TRBD1 (5 bases). The germline CDR1 and CDR2 sequences are SGDLS and YYNGEE. Trimming took off 3 bases at V and 5 bases at J, with 11 bases between the two ends. The CDR3 is made up of 13 amino acids. CDR3 region: CASSEQAGETQYF. As DNA, the CDR3 is TGTGCCAGCAGCGAACAGGCCGGGGAGACCCAGTACTTC.

There are a few counts of this clone. The genes are TRBV19 and TRBJ2-3; 8 positions match TRBD1. The CDR3 is made up of 13 amino acids. V shed 4 bases and J 6 bases; nucleotides not matched to a gene: 3. Germline assignment: CDR1 LNHDA and CDR2 SQIVND (reference sequence). The DNA for the CDR3 is TGTGCCAGTAGTAGACAGGGGCCTGATACGCAGTATTTT. Amino acid sequence: CASSRQGPDTQYF. Using reference TRBV19 and TRBJ2-3 for the parts outside the CDR3, the full variable domain is DGGITQSPKYLFRKEGQNVTLSCEQNLNHDAMYWYRQDPGQGLRLIYYSQIVNDFQKGDIAEGYSVSREKKESFPLTVTSAQKNPTAFYLCASSRQGPDTQYFGPGTRLTVL.

A single count supports this clone. The chain joins TRBV29-1 to TRBJ1-1, with D possibly TRBD1 on 6 matching bases. The CDR3 loop spans 13 amino acids. From germline, CDR1 is SQVTM and CDR2 ANQGSEA. V was trimmed by 7 bases and J by 8 bases, leaving 20 bases between them. This chain's CDR3 is CSARGGTPEEAFF. CDR3 DNA sequence: TGCAGCGCCAGGGGTGGGACACCTGAAGAAGCTTTCTTT.